The clone carrying this TCR beta chain showed up just a few times. Its antigen is not known. This specimen belongs to a study of beta chain features in type 1 diabetes. Findings of the study overall: In comparison with healthy donors, patients had naive, central memory and Treg TCRB repertoires that appeared more similar.

The entirety of the isolated RNA underwent reverse transcription, so expressed TCRB transcripts were sequenced. Repertoires were generated with immunoSEQ multiplex PCR, while TCRdb's copy carries only in-frame clones and drops some. The sample includes 400,000 to 550,000 clones, roughly an eighth seen only once; the top ten take 0.045% to 0.06%. Trimming pared 4 bases from V and 0 bases from J, leaving 10 bases between. Germline V CDR1 and CDR2: SGDLS, YYNGEE. This CDR3 is built from 15 residues. The sequenced sample consisted of naive CD4+ T cells from blood. V is TRBV9 and J is TRBJ2-2; no reliable D call. The receptor's source is a woman aged 18-29 years in good health. The chain's CDR3 is CASSPRPANTGELFF. Here the CDR3 DNA reads TGTGCCAGCAGCCCCCGCCCGGCGAACACCGGGGAGCTGTTTTTT. The variable domain in full, completed from reference TRBV9 and TRBJ2-2, reads DSGVTQTPKHLITATGQRVTLRCSPRSGDLSVYWYQQSLDQGLQFLIQYYNGEERAKGNILERFSAQQFPDLHSELNLSSLELGDSALYFCASSPRPANTGELFFGEGSRLTVL.